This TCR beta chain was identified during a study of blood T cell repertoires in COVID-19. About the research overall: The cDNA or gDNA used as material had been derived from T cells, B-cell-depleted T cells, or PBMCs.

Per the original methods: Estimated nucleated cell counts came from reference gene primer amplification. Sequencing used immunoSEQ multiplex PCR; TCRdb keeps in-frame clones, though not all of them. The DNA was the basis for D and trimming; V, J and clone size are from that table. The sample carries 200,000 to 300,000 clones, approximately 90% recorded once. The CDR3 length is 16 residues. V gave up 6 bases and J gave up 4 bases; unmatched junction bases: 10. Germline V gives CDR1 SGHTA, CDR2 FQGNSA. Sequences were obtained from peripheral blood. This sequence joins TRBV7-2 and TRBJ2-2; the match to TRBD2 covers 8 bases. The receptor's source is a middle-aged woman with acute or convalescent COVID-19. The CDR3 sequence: CASSREGGDGTGELFF. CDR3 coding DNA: TGTGCCAGCAGTCGGGAGGGGGGCGACGGCACCGGGGAGCTGTTTTTT.